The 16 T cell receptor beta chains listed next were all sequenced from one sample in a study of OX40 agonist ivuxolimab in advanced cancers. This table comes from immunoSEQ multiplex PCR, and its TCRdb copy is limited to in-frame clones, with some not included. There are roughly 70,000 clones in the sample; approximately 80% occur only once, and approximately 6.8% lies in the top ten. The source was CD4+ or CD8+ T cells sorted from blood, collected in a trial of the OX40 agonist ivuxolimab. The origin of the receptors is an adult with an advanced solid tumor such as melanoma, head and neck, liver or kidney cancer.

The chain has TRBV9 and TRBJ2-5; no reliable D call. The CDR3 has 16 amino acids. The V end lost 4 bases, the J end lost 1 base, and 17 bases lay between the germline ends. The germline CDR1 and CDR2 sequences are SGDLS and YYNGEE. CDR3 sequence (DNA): TGTGCCAGCAGCCCGGCGGAGATAGAATTCCAAGAGACCCAGTACTTC. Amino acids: CASSPAEIEFQETQYF.

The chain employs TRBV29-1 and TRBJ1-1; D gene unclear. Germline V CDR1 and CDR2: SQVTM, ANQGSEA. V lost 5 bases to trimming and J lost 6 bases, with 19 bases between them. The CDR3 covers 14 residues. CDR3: CSVSRPWLSPEAFF. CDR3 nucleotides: TGCAGCGTTAGCCGCCCGTGGTTAAGTCCTGAAGCTTTCTTT. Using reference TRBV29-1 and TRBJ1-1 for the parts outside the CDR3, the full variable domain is SAVISQKPSRDICQRGTSLTIQCQVDSQVTMMFWYRQQPGQSLTLIATANQGSEATYESGFVIDKFPISRPNLTFSTLTVSNMSPEDSSIYLCSVSRPWLSPEAFFGQGTRLTVV.

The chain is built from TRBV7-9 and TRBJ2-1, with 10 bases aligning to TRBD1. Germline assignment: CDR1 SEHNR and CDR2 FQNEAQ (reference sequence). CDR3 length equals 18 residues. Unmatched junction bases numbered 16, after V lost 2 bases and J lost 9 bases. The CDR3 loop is CASSLTPTGQGRRSEQFF. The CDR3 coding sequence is TGTGCCAGCAGCTTAACCCCAACGGGACAGGGGAGAAGAAGTGAGCAGTTCTTC.

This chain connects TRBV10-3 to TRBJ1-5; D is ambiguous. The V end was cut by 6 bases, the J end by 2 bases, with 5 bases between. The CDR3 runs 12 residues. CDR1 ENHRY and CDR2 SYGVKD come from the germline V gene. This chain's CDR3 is CAISAGNQPQHF. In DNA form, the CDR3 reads TGTGCCATCAGCGCAGGCAATCAGCCCCAGCATTTT.

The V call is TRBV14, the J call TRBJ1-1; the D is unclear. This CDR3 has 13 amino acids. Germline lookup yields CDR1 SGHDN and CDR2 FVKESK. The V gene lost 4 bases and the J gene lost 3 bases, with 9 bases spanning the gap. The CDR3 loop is CASSPGRYTEAFF. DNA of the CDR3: TGTGCCAGCAGCCCAGGACGGTACACTGAAGCTTTCTTT.

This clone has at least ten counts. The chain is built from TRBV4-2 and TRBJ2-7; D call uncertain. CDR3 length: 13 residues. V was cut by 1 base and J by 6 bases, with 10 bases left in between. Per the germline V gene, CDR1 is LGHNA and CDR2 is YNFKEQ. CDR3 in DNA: TGTGCCAGCAGCCAAGCTAGGGCCCTCGAGCAGTACTTC. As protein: CASSQARALEQYF.

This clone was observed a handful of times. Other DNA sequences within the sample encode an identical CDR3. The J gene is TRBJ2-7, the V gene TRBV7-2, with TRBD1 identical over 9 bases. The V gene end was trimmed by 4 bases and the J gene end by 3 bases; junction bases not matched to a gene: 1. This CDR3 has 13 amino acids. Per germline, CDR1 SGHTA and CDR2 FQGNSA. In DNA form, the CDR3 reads TGTGCCAGCAGCTGGGGACAGGGCTACGAGCAGTACTTC. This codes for CASSWGQGYEQYF.

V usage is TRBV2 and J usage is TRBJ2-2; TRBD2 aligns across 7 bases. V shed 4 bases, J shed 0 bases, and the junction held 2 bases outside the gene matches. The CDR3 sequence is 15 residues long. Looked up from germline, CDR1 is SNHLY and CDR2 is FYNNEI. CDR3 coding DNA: TGTGCCAGCAGTGTTGGGGGGGCGAACACCGGGGAGCTGTTTTTT. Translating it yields CASSVGGANTGELFF. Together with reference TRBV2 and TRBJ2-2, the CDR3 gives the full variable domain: EPEVTQTPSHQVTQMGQEVILRCVPISNHLYFYWYRQILGQKVEFLVSFYNNEISEKSEIFDDQFSVERPDGSNFTLKIRSTKLEDSAMYFCASSVGGANTGELFFGEGSRLTVL.

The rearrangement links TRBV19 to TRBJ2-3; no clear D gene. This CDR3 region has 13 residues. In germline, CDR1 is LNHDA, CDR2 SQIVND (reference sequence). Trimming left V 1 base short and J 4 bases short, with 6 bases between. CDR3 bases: TGTGCCAGTAGTATAGTTCCAGCAGATACGCAGTATTTT. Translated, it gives CASSIVPADTQYF. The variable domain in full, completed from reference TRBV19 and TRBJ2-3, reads DGGITQSPKYLFRKEGQNVTLSCEQNLNHDAMYWYRQDPGQGLRLIYYSQIVNDFQKGDIAEGYSVSREKKESFPLTVTSAQKNPTAFYLCASSIVPADTQYFGPGTRLTVL.

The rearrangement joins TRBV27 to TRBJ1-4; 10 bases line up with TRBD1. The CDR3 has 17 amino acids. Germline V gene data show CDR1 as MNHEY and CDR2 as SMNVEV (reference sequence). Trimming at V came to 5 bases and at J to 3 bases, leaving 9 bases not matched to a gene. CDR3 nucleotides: TGTGCCAGCAGTGCCGGGACAGGGGTTGGGGCTAATGAAAAACTGTTTTTT. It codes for CASSAGTGVGANEKLFF.

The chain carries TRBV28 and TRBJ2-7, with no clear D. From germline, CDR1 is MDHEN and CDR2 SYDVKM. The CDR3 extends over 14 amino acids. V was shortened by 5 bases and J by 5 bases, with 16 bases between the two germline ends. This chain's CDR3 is CASSHASPAHEQYF. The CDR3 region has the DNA TGTGCCAGCAGTCATGCCTCCCCTGCCCACGAGCAGTACTTC.

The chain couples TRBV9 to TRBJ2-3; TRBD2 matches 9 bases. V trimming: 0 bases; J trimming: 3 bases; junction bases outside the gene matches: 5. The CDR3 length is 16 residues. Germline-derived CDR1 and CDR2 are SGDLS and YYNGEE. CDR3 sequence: CASSVAAGGRTDTQYF. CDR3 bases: TGTGCCAGCAGCGTAGCCGCGGGGGGGCGGACAGATACGCAGTATTTT. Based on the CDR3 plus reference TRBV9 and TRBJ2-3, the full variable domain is DSGVTQTPKHLITATGQRVTLRCSPRSGDLSVYWYQQSLDQGLQFLIQYYNGEERAKGNILERFSAQQFPDLHSELNLSSLELGDSALYFCASSVAAGGRTDTQYFGPGTRLTVL.

The CDR3 DNA follows: TGTGCCAGCAGCGTCAAACCCCTACTAGCGGGAGGTGAATCAGATACGCAGTATTTT. Its translation is CASSVKPLLAGGESDTQYF. This sequence joins TRBV9 and TRBJ2-3; TRBD2 aligns across 12 bases. The CDR3 loop spans 19 amino acids. CDR1 is SGDLS, CDR2 YYNGEE, per germline. Trimming removed 2 bases from V and 4 bases from J; junction bases left unmatched: 14.

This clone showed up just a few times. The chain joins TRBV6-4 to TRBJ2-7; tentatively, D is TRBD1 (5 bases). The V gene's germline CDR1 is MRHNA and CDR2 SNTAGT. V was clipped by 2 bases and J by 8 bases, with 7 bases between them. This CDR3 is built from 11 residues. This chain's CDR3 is CASSDVGQQYF. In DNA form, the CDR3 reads TGTGCCAGCAGTGACGTGGGGCAGCAGTACTTC.

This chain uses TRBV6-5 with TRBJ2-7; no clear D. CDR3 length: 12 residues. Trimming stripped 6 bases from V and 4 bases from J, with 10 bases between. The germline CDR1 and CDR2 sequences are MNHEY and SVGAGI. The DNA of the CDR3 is TGTGCCAGCAGCGACACTCCTTACGAGCAGTACTTC. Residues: CASSDTPYEQYF.

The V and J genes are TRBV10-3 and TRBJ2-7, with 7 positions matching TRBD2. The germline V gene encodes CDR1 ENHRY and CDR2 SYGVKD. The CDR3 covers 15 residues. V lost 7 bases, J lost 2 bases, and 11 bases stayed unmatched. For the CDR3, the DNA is TGTGCCATCAAAGGGCTGGCGGGAGTAGCCTACGAGCAGTACTTC. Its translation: CAIKGLAGVAYEQYF.